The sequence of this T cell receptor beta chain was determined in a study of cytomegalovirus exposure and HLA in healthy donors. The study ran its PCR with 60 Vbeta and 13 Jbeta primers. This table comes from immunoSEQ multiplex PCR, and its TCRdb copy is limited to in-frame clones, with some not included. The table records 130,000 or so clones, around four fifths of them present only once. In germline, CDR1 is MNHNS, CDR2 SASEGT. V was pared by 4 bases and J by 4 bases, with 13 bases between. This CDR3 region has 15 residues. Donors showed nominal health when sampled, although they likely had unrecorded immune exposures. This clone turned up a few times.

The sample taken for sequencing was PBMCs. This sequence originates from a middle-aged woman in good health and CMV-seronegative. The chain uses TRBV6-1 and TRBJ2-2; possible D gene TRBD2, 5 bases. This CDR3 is CASSGGDVGTGELFF. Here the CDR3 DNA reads TGTGCCAGCAGTGGGGGAGACGTGGGCACCGGGGAGCTGTTTTTT.